What follows describes a single T cell receptor (beta chain). Per the original data handling: Researchers report that nucleated cell counts were estimated from reference gene primer amplification. The method was immunoSEQ multiplex PCR; TCRdb's version includes in-frame clones alone and lacks a portion of them. D and trimming come from the DNA, and the V and J calls and clone size come from that table. Of more than 250,000 clones in the sample, roughly 80% were seen once. This CDR3 contains 15 residues. V was clipped by 6 bases and J by 7 bases; unmatched bases: 11. Germline CDR1 is MNHEY and CDR2 is SVGAGI. These data are taken from a study of blood T cell repertoires in COVID-19. Study information: Sites across the United States, Italy and Spain contributed samples from acute and convalescent COVID-19.

The sample consisted of peripheral blood. V is TRBV6-5 and J is TRBJ1-5; 8 nucleotides line up with TRBD1. The sequence derives from a man in his 60s who had recovered from COVID-19. CDR3 bases: TGTGCCAGCAGGTACCTTGACAGGGGTGGGCAGCCCCAGCATTTT. Translating it yields CASRYLDRGGQPQHF.